The next 27 T cell receptor beta chains were all read from a single sample in a study of lymphopenia after photon versus proton radiotherapy. Data came from immunoSEQ multiplex PCR; TCRdb stores just in-frame clones and leaves some out. The sample comprises over 50,000 clones, approximately 86% of which are singletons, and around 2.1% rests with the top ten. Sequenced material: peripheral blood, taken from a patient treated with photon-based radiotherapy. These receptors came from a man aged 35-49 years with gastric cancer.

The V and J genes are TRBV7-3 and TRBJ2-7, with 12 bases identical to TRBD2. This CDR3 contains 16 residues. Trimming removed 2 bases from V and 5 bases from J; junction bases left unmatched: 7. Germline V gives CDR1 SGHTA, CDR2 FQGTGA. The CDR3 reads CASSLALAGGGHEQYF. The CDR3, as DNA: TGTGCCAGCAGCTTAGCACTAGCGGGGGGCGGCCACGAGCAGTACTTC.

This rearrangement joins TRBV5-1 to TRBJ1-1; the D gene is possibly TRBD1 (5 bases). The V end lost 3 bases, the J end lost 4 bases, and 13 bases lay between the germline ends. Germline loops: CDR1 SGHRS, CDR2 YFSETQ. The CDR3 sequence is 14 residues long. CDR3 region: CASSWGTAGTEAFF. Here the CDR3 DNA reads TGCGCCAGCAGCTGGGGGACCGCGGGCACTGAAGCTTTCTTT.

This chain connects TRBV14 to TRBJ1-2; 8 nucleotides align to TRBD1. The CDR3 runs to 15 residues. J was trimmed by 6 bases and V by 4 bases; bases with no gene match: 10. Germline V lookup: CDR1 SGHDN, CDR2 FVKESK. CDR3 amino acids: CASSLWTGTGDGYTF. The CDR3 nucleotides read TGTGCCAGCAGCCTATGGACAGGGACCGGGGATGGCTACACCTTC.

The chain combines TRBV11-3 with TRBJ2-7; 7 nucleotides match TRBD1. The CDR3 has 14 amino acids. Germline V gene sequence: CDR1 SGHNT, CDR2 YENEEA. Unmatched junction bases numbered 7, after V lost 2 bases and J lost 6 bases. This chain's CDR3 is CASSLRTGSREQYF. Here the CDR3 DNA reads TGTGCCAGCAGCTTACGGACAGGCTCCCGCGAGCAGTACTTC. Full variable domain (missing parts from reference TRBV11-3 and TRBJ2-7): EAGVVQSPRYKIIEKKQPVAFWCNPISGHNTLYWYLQNLGQGPELLIRYENEEAVDDSQLPKDRFSAERLKGVDSTLKIQPAELGDSAVYLCASSLRTGSREQYFGPGTRLTVT.

The J gene is TRBJ2-1, the V gene TRBV5-5; 7 bases align to TRBD2. The CDR3 totals 15 residues. Trimming at V came to 3 bases and at J to 4 bases, leaving 7 bases not matched to a gene. Germline-derived CDR1 and CDR2 are SGHKS and YYEKEE (reference sequence). The CDR3 nucleotides are TGTGCCAGCAGCTGGTCGGCTAGCGGTTACAATGAGCAGTTCTTC. Encoded protein: CASSWSASGYNEQFF.

This chain uses TRBV21-1 with TRBJ2-7; no DNA check was done on the table's D call, TRBD2. TRBV21-1 is noted as a pseudogene. This CDR3 spans 15 amino acids. CDR3 protein: CASSKETARLYEQYF. The CDR3 nucleotides read TGTGCCAGCAGCAAAGAGACGGCAAGACTCTACGAGCAGTACTTC.

The gene calls are TRBV6-1 and TRBJ1-6; no reliable D call. The germline V and J ends were trimmed by 2 bases and 10 bases, with 12 bases remaining between them. CDR3 length equals 14 residues. Germline CDR1 is MNHNS and CDR2 is SASEGT. This CDR3 reads CASSERARGSPLHF. Here the CDR3 DNA reads TGTGCCAGCAGTGAAAGGGCCCGCGGGTCACCCCTCCACTTT.

This clone was seen just once. V and J are TRBV5-6 and TRBJ1-3, with 8 bases that match TRBD1. CDR1 and CDR2 from the germline V gene are SGHDT and YYEEEE. The CDR3 length is 16 residues. V lost 7 bases, J lost 4 bases, and 13 bases stayed unmatched. The CDR3 bases are TGTGCCAGCGGACAGTTAGCAGGGGGCATCGGAAACACCATATATTTT. Its protein is CASGQLAGGIGNTIYF.

The V and J genes are TRBV25-1 and TRBJ1-1; D ambiguous. The ends were cut back, 1 base at V and 4 bases at J, with 10 bases in the middle. CDR3 length equals 14 residues. In germline, CDR1 is MGHDK, CDR2 SYGVNS. This CDR3 reads CASSEWLGSTEAFF. The CDR3 DNA follows: TGTGCCAGCAGTGAATGGTTGGGGAGCACTGAAGCTTTCTTT.

The CDR3 nucleotides read TGTGCCGTACGGACAGGGACAGATACGCAGTATTTT. It translates to CAVRTGTDTQYF. The rearrangement uses TRBV10-3 and TRBJ2-3; 8 positions agree with TRBD1. In germline, CDR1 is ENHRY, CDR2 SYGVKD. This CDR3 has 12 residues. The trim removed 11 bases at V and 3 bases at J, leaving 4 bases unmatched.

This clone was detected once. V gene TRBV9 combines with J gene TRBJ2-3; the match to TRBD1 covers 8 bases. Germline CDR1 is SGDLS and CDR2 is YYNGEE. V lost 3 bases to trimming and J lost 6 bases; unmatched junction nucleotides: 3. The CDR3 has 13 residues. The CDR3 region has the DNA TGTGCCAGCAGCGCGAACAGGGGGGATACGCAGTATTTT. Its protein is CASSANRGDTQYF.

The CDR3, as DNA: TGTGCCAGCAGCGCCAGTCCGGGGACTAGCGGCGGGGAGCTGTTTTTT. Its protein is CASSASPGTSGGELFF. V gene TRBV9 combines with J gene TRBJ2-2, with 11 bases aligning to TRBD2. Germline CDR1 and CDR2: SGDLS and YYNGEE. The CDR3 is 16 amino acids. V gave up 3 bases and J gave up 7 bases; unmatched junction bases: 8. Together with reference TRBV9 and TRBJ2-2, the CDR3 gives the full variable domain: DSGVTQTPKHLITATGQRVTLRCSPRSGDLSVYWYQQSLDQGLQFLIQYYNGEERAKGNILERFSAQQFPDLHSELNLSSLELGDSALYFCASSASPGTSGGELFFGEGSRLTVL.

DNA for the CDR3: TGTGCCAGCAGTAACCGACAGGGGTCAGAGACCCAGTACTTC. Protein: CASSNRQGSETQYF. The chain links TRBV27 to TRBJ2-5; 8 nucleotides align to TRBD1. There are 14 residues in the CDR3. The germline V gene encodes CDR1 MNHEY and CDR2 SMNVEV (reference sequence). After removal of 5 bases from V and 4 bases from J, the junction contained 6 bases not matched to a gene.

This clone was recorded once. The chain joins TRBV6-5 to TRBJ1-2; D unclear. The V gene's germline CDR1 is MNHEY and CDR2 SVGAGI. Deletions cut 8 bases from V and 5 bases from J, with 12 bases between. The CDR3 is made up of 12 amino acids. The CDR3 spells CASRTGKYGYTF. CDR3 nucleotide sequence: TGTGCCAGCCGGACGGGCAAGTATGGCTACACCTTC.

The gene calls are TRBV5-1 and TRBJ2-7, with D possibly being TRBD1 or TRBD2 (6 bases each). From germline, CDR1 is SGHRS and CDR2 YFSETQ. V shed 0 bases and J shed 5 bases, with 15 bases lying between them. The CDR3 runs 15 residues. This CDR3 reads CASSLGATGGHEQYF. CDR3 sequence (DNA): TGCGCCAGCAGCTTGGGGGCCACCGGGGGCCACGAGCAGTACTTC.

V usage is TRBV6-4 and J usage is TRBJ2-3; 8 bases are a match to TRBD2. This CDR3 region has 15 residues. In germline, CDR1 is MRHNA, CDR2 SNTAGT. The V gene end was trimmed by 4 bases and the J gene end by 2 bases; junction bases not matched to a gene: 5. The CDR3 coding sequence is TGTGCCAGCAGTGTCAGCGGGGGACCCACAGATACGCAGTATTTT. Translating gives CASSVSGGPTDTQYF.

The chain is built from TRBV19 and TRBJ1-1; D ambiguous. The germline CDR1 and CDR2 sequences are LNHDA and SQIVND (reference sequence). The CDR3 runs 13 residues. Trimming removed 3 bases at V and 5 bases at J, with 10 bases between. The CDR3 DNA reads TGTGCCAGTAGTATTGGTAGTGTGACTGAAGCTTTCTTT. Encoded protein: CASSIGSVTEAFF.

V is TRBV27 and J is TRBJ1-1; D gene uncertain. The CDR3 has 13 residues. The germline V gene encodes CDR1 MNHEY and CDR2 SMNVEV (reference sequence). Trimming stripped 5 bases from V and 0 bases from J, with 7 bases between. The CDR3 DNA is TGTGCCAGCAGTCCCCGGATGAACACTGAAGCTTTCTTT. This translates into CASSPRMNTEAFF.

The V and J genes are TRBV10-3 and TRBJ2-6; TRBD1 agrees at 7 bases. V shed 7 bases and J 0 bases; nucleotides not matched to a gene: 6. The CDR3 is 16 residues long. Germline assignment: CDR1 ENHRY and CDR2 SYGVKD. CDR3 loop: CAIKPGQISGANVLTF. In nucleotides, the CDR3 is TGTGCCATCAAACCGGGACAGATCTCTGGGGCCAACGTCCTGACTTTC.

The V and J genes are TRBV11-2 and TRBJ2-5; D tentatively fits TRBD1 or TRBD2 (7 bases each). Germline V gene lookup returns CDR1 SGHAT and CDR2 FQNNGV. V was shortened by 5 bases and J by 1 base, with 23 bases between the two germline ends. The CDR3 contains 18 residues. In DNA, the CDR3 is TGTGCCAGCAGCCGAGGTGGAGGCAGGGGGGGACTCCAAGAGACCCAGTACTTC. Protein: CASSRGGGRGGLQETQYF.

The count of this clone is one. The chain joins TRBV7-2 to TRBJ2-7, with 7 nucleotides matching TRBD1. Germline CDR1 reads SGHTA; CDR2 reads FQGNSA. The V segment lost 5 bases and the J segment 4 bases; nucleotides outside the gene matches: 8. The CDR3 has 14 amino acids. CDR3 DNA sequence: TGTGCCAGCAGCACCTCTCCAGGGGGTTACGAGCAGTACTTC. Amino acids: CASSTSPGGYEQYF.

This chain connects TRBV7-2 to TRBJ2-3, with TRBD1 matching 9 bases. CDR3 length equals 15 residues. With 5 bases clipped from V and 4 bases from J, the junction kept 7 bases outside the gene matches. Germline CDR1 reads SGHTA; CDR2 reads FQGNSA. CDR3 DNA sequence: TGTGCCAGCAGCCCGAACAGGGGGCTGGCAGATACGCAGTATTTT. Its protein is CASSPNRGLADTQYF.

V usage is TRBV10-3 and J usage is TRBJ1-3; possible D gene TRBD1, 5 bases. CDR3 length equals 15 residues. Trimming removed 6 bases at V and 0 bases at J, with 12 bases between. Germline CDR1 ENHRY, CDR2 SYGVKD. CDR3 protein: CAIRSGGYSGNTIYF. DNA for the CDR3: TGTGCCATCAGGTCGGGGGGTTACTCTGGAAACACCATATATTTT.

This chain joins TRBV5-1 and TRBJ1-6, with D unclear. Germline V gene sequence: CDR1 SGHRS, CDR2 YFSETQ. This CDR3 comprises 17 residues. V was cut by 0 bases and J by 6 bases, with 16 bases left in between. For the CDR3, the DNA is TGCGCCAGCAGCTTGGAGGCCAGACGCGGGTTTAATTCACCCCTCCACTTT. Its protein product is CASSLEARRGFNSPLHF.

This clone was seen a handful of times. The V and J genes are TRBV18 and TRBJ1-1; D might be TRBD1 (6 bases). CDR1 is KGHSH, CDR2 LQKENI, per germline. The CDR3 covers 14 residues. V was pared by 6 bases and J by 2 bases, with 13 bases between. DNA for the CDR3: TGTGCCAGCTCGCCCGGGACACCCAACACTGAAGCTTTCTTT. Translation gives CASSPGTPNTEAFF.

V is TRBV19 and J is TRBJ1-1, with D uncertain. From germline, CDR1 is LNHDA and CDR2 SQIVND (reference sequence). The V and J ends lost 2 bases and 7 bases respectively, with 11 bases between them. The CDR3 is 13 residues long. CDR3 protein: CASSIMTRSEAFF. As DNA, the CDR3 is TGTGCCAGTAGTATAATGACAAGGAGTGAAGCTTTCTTT.

As for this clone: Germline is not matched at one junction end, which may reflect a read error. This sequence joins TRBV7-3 and TRBJ2-1; no clear D gene. From germline, CDR1 is SGHTA and CDR2 FQGTGA. This CDR3 is 14 amino acids long. CDR3 residues: CASSLTNTLNEQFF. The CDR3 coding sequence is TGTGCCAGCAGCCTAACGAATACGTTGAATGAGCAGTTCTTC.